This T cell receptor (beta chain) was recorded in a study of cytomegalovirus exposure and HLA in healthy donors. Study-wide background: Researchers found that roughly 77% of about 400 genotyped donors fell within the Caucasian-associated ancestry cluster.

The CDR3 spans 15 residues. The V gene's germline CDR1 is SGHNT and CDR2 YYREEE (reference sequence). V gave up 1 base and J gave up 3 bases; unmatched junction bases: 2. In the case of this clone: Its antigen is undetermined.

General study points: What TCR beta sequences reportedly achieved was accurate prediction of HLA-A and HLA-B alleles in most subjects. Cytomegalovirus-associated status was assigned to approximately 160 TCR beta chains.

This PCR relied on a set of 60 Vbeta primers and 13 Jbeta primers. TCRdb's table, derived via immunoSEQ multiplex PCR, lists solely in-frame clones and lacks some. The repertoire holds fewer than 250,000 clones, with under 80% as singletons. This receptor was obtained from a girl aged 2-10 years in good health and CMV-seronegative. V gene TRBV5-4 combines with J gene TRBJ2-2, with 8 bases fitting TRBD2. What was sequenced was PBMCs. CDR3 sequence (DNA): TGTGCCAGCAGCTTGCGGGGGGGTTACACCGGGGAGCTGTTTTTT. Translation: CASSLRGGYTGELFF.